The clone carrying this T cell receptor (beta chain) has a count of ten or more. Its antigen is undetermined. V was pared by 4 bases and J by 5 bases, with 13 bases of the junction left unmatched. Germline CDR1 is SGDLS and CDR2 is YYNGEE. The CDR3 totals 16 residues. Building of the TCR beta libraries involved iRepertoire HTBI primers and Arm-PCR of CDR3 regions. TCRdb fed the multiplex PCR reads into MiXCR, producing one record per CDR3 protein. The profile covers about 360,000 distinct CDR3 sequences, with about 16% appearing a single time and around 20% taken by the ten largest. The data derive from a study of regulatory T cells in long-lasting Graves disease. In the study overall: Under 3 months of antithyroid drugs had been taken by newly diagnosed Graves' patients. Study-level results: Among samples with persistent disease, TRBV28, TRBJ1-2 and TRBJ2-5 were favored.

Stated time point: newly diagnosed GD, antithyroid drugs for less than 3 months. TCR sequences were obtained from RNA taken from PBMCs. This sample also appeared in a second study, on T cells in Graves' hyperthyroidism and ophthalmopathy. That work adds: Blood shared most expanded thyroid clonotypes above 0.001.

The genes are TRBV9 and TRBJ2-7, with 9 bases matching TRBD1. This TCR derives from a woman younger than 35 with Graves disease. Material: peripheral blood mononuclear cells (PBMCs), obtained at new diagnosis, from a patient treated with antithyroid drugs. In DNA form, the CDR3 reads TGTGCCAGCAGCCTACGACTACAGGGGGCATCGGACGAGCAGTACTTC. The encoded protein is CASSLRLQGASDEQYF.